This TCR beta chain is drawn from a study of response to subunit inactivated influenza vaccine. This clonotype was counted many times. TCRdb reanalysed the RT-PCR reads using MiXCR and keeps one entry per CDR3 protein. Among 430,000 or so distinct CDR3 sequences listed, roughly 11% were seen once. V shed 0 bases and J 5 bases; nucleotides not matched to a gene: 6. Germline V CDR1 and CDR2: SGHKS, YYEKEE (reference sequence). The CDR3 has 15 amino acids. The chain is built from TRBV5-5 and TRBJ2-3, with TRBD2 identical over 7 bases. The sequences come from PBMCs from blood, collected more than 35 days after vaccination. The TCR was taken from a man in his forties or fifties who received an inactivated influenza vaccine. CDR3 nucleotides: TGTGCCAGCAGCTTGGCTAGCGGAACCGTAGATACGCAGTATTTT. Translated, it gives CASSLASGTVDTQYF. Looking up the rest from reference TRBV5-5 and TRBJ2-3 gives the full variable domain: DAGVTQSPTHLIKTRGQQVTLRCSPISGHKSVSWYQQVLGQGPQFIFQYYEKEERGRGNFPDRFSARQFPNYSSELNVNALLLGDSALYLCASSLASGTVDTQYFGPGTRLTVL.